These T cell receptor beta chains were read from a single sample in a study of Ad26.COV2.S vaccination and SARS-CoV-2 variants. The method was immunoSEQ multiplex PCR; TCRdb's version includes in-frame clones alone and lacks a portion of them. The sample yields around 320,000 clones, approximately 80% seen once. Specimen: peripheral blood, collected in a trial of Ad26.COV2.S vaccine versus placebo. These TCRs come from a person between 18 and 65 years old who received the Ad26.COV2.S COVID-19 vaccine or a placebo. Both conserved end residues are trimmed from each CDR3. A D gene is named only where the DNA matches it firmly. Some rows mark clone size as missing; the rest say once, few, many or name a class of expanded clone.

.	TRBV7-6	TRBJ2-3	TRBD2	ASSLGLAGGSTDTQY
.	TRBV9	TRBJ2-1	.	ASSPRGRVEKDRYNEQF
few	TRBV2	TRBJ2-7	TRBD1	ASSYRDSAYEQY
.	TRBV6-6	TRBJ2-3	TRBD1	ASRLTGGTDTQY
.	TRBV28	TRBJ1-5	.	ASSGRSAGNQPQH
.	TRBV5-8	TRBJ2-3	.	ASSLQTRGSGTDTQY
.	TRBV29-1	TRBJ1-2	TRBD1	SVTSGQGYGYT
.	TRBV5-1	TRBJ2-2	.	ASSLASMTGGSGELF
.	TRBV7-2	TRBJ2-7	TRBD1	ASSSLMRTGAYEQY
.	TRBV7-2	TRBJ1-1	.	ASSLDRGEAF
.	TRBV27	TRBJ2-7	TRBD2	ASGDYSYEQY
.	TRBV6-5	TRBJ1-1	.	ASSYWADSSNTEAF
.	TRBV19	TRBJ1-6	TRBD1	ATKDRGRAPLH
.	TRBV28	TRBJ2-1	TRBD1	ASSSPRGYLGEQF
.	TRBV5-1	TRBJ1-2	.	ASSFTSNYGYT
.	TRBV9	TRBJ2-5	.	ASSPLGGSQETQY
.	TRBV11-1	TRBJ2-2	.	ASSLVGGDNTGELF